A single sample is the source of the 9 T cell receptor beta chains below, sequenced in a study of shared clonotypes between healthy human individuals (TCRdb year 2020). The library was made by the immunoSEQ multiplex PCR assay. Drawn from immuneACCESS, this table holds only the in-frame rearrangements with V and J called that TCRdb kept. Clones are partly lost; checked studies trace under half to an unresolved V gene and leave the rest unexplained. For this sample the table gives hundreds of thousands of clones, of which about 80% were detected only once. The ten largest clones add up to approximately 12% of the sample. Sequencing was performed on PBMCs. These receptors all stem from a woman in her thirties or forties in good health. Some clones in this sample may be carry-over from other donors' samples.

This clone was recorded many times. This chain links TRBV6-1 with TRBJ2-7; D unclear. Germline V gene sequence: CDR1 MNHNS, CDR2 SASEGT. V lost 1 base, J lost 0 bases, and 4 bases lay in between. This CDR3 spans 13 amino acids. The CDR3 loop reads CASSEGGSYEQYF. The CDR3 region has the DNA TGTGCCAGCAGTGAAGGGGGCTCCTACGAGCAGTACTTC.

This chain links TRBV5-4 with TRBJ1-1; D is undetermined. The CDR3 loop spans 13 amino acids. In germline, CDR1 is SGHNT, CDR2 YYREEE (reference sequence). V shed 4 bases and J shed 4 bases, with 11 bases lying between them. As DNA, the CDR3 is TGTGCCAGCAGCCCCGACCCCCGCACTGAAGCTTTCTTT. Encoded protein: CASSPDPRTEAFF.

In its sample, this clone was seen many times. The conserved closing phenylalanine or tryptophan is absent in this CDR3, likely reflecting a read error. The V call is TRBV30, the J call TRBJ1-2; no clear D gene. V was shortened by 0 bases and J by 4 bases, with 9 bases between the two germline ends. Germline V gives CDR1 GTSNPN, CDR2 SVGIG (reference sequence). The length of the CDR3 is 13 residues. CDR3 in amino acids: CAWSVHRTYGYTL. CDR3 DNA sequence: TGTGCCTGGAGTGTTCACAGAACCTATGGCTACACCTTA.

V and J are TRBV10-3 and TRBJ2-7, with 7 bases lining up with TRBD1. This CDR3 has 14 residues. Germline lookup yields CDR1 ENHRY and CDR2 SYGVKD. Trimming cost V 2 bases and J 3 bases; bases outside gene matches: 4. The CDR3 nucleotides are TGTGCCATCAGTGAGGGCGCAGGGGGCTACGAGCAGTACTTC. Translating gives CAISEGAGGYEQYF.

As regards this clone: Other nucleotide sequences from this sample produce the same CDR3. This chain connects TRBV7-9 to TRBJ2-7; 13 bases agree with TRBD2. The V gene end was trimmed by 1 base and the J gene end by 6 bases; junction bases not matched to a gene: 0. CDR1 and CDR2 from the germline V gene are SEHNR and FQNEAQ (reference sequence). This CDR3 spans 14 amino acids. The CDR3 DNA reads TGTGCCAGCAGCTTAGGACTAGCGGGAGGCGAGCAGTACTTC. It translates to CASSLGLAGGEQYF.

The genes are TRBV15 and TRBJ2-5, with D unclear. The V end lost 3 bases, the J end lost 2 bases, and 7 bases lay between the germline ends. There are 13 residues in the CDR3. Per germline, CDR1 LNHNV and CDR2 YYDKDF (reference sequence). CDR3 region: CATSRDPQETQYF. In DNA form, the CDR3 reads TGTGCCACCAGCAGGGATCCTCAAGAGACCCAGTACTTC. The full variable domain, rest sourced from reference TRBV15 and TRBJ2-5, is DAMVIQNPRYQVTQFGKPVTLSCSQTLNHNVMYWYQQKSSQAPKLLFHYYDKDFNNEADTPDNFQSRRPNTSFCFLDIRSPGLGDTAMYLCATSRDPQETQYFGPGTRLLVL.

V gene TRBV5-5 combines with J gene TRBJ2-2; D is undetermined. Deletions cut 0 bases from V and 1 base from J, with 10 bases between. This CDR3 contains 16 residues. Germline CDR1 and CDR2: SGHKS and YYEKEE (reference sequence). The CDR3 nucleotides are TGTGCCAGCAGCTTGGCCATGGGCCTGAACACCGGGGAGCTGTTTTTT. This codes for CASSLAMGLNTGELFF.

On this clone itself: This same CDR3 is encoded by further DNA sequences in the sample. The rearrangement joins TRBV6-1 to TRBJ1-1; D not resolved. Germline CDR1 and CDR2: MNHNS and SASEGT. V was cut by 0 bases and J by 5 bases, with 7 bases left in between. The CDR3 extends over 13 amino acids. CDR3 protein: CASSEAGGTEAFF. CDR3 DNA: TGTGCCAGCAGTGAAGCAGGCGGAACTGAAGCTTTCTTT.

The sample holds a few counts of this clone. The V call is TRBV27, the J call TRBJ2-7; D unclear. Germline V lookup: CDR1 MNHEY, CDR2 SMNVEV (reference sequence). The CDR3 consists of 12 residues. Trimming stripped 11 bases from V and 4 bases from J, with 15 bases between. In DNA, the CDR3 is TGTGCCGCCAAAATGTTAGAATACGAGCAGTACTTC. It encodes CAAKMLEYEQYF.